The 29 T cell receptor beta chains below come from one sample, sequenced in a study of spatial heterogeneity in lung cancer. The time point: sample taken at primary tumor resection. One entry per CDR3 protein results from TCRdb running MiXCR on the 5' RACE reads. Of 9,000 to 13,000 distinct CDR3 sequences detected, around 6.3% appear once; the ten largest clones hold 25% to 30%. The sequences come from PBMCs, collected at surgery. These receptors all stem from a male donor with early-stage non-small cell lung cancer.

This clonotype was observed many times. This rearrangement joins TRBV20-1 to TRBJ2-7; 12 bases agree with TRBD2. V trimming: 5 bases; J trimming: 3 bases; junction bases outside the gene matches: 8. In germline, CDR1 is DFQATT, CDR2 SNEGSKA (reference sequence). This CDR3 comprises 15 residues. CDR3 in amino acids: CSARRLAGARYEQYF. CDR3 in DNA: TGCAGTGCTCGCCGACTAGCGGGAGCTCGCTACGAGCAGTACTTC.

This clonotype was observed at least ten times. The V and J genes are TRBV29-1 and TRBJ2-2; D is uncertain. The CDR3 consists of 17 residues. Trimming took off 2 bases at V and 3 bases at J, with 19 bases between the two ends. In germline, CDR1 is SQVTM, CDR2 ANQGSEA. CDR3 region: CSVESFAPPHHTGELFF. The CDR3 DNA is TGCAGCGTTGAATCCTTCGCCCCGCCCCATCACACCGGGGAGCTGTTTTTT.

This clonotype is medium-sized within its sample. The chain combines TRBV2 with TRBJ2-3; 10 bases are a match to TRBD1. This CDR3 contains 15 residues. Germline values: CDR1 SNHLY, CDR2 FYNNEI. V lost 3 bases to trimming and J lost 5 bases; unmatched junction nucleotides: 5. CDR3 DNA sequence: TGTGCCAGCAGTGATGACAGGGGGCGGGGAGATACGCAGTATTTT. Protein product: CASSDDRGRGDTQYF. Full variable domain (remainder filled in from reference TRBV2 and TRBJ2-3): EPEVTQTPSHQVTQMGQEVILRCVPISNHLYFYWYRQILGQKVEFLVSFYNNEISEKSEIFDDQFSVERPDGSNFTLKIRSTKLEDSAMYFCASSDDRGRGDTQYFGPGTRLTVL.

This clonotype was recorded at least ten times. CDR3 amino acids: CSVGEDTTPNTRTDTQYF. The CDR3 DNA follows: TGCAGCGTTGGCGAGGACACTACTCCCAACACCCGCACAGATACGCAGTATTTT. The rearrangement links TRBV29-1 to TRBJ2-3; tentatively, D is TRBD1 (5 bases). CDR3 length: 18 residues. Trimming removed 4 bases at V and 1 base at J, with 24 bases between. In germline, CDR1 is SQVTM, CDR2 ANQGSEA.

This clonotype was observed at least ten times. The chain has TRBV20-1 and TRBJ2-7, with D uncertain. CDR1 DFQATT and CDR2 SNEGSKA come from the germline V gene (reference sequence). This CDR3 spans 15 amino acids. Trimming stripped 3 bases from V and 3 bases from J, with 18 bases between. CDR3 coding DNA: TGCAGTGCTAGGGATGTTAAAAAGGATAACTACGAGCAGTACTTC. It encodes CSARDVKKDNYEQYF.

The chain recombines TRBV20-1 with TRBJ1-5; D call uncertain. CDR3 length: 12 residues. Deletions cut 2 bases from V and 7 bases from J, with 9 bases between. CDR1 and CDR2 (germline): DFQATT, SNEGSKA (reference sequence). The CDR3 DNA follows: TGCAGTGCTAGATTCGGGGAGCAGCCCCAGCATTTT. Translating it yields CSARFGEQPQHF.

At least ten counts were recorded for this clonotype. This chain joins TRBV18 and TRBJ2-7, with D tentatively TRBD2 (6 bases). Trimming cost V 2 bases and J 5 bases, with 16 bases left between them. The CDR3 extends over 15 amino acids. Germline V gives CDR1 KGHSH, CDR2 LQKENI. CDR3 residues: CASSPGLTGDDEQYF. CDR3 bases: TGTGCCAGCTCACCAGGCTTAACGGGGGACGACGAGCAGTACTTC.

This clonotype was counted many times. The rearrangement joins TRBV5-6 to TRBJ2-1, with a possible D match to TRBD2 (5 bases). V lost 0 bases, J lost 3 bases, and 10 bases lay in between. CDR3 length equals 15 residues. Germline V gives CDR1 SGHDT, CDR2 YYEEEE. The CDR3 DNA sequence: TGTGCCAGCAGCTTGGTTCAAGCGGTCTACAATGAGCAGTTCTTC. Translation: CASSLVQAVYNEQFF.

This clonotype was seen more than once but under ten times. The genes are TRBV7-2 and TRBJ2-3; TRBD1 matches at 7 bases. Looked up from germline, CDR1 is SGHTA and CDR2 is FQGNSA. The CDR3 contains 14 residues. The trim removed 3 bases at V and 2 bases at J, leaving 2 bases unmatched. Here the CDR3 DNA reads TGTGCCAGCAGCTTTGGGACAGCCACAGATACGCAGTATTTT. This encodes CASSFGTATDTQYF.

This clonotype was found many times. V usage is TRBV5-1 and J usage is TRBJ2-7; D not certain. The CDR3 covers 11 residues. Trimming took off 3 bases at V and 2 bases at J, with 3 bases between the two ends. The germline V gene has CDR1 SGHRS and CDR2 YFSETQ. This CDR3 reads CASSSAYEQYF. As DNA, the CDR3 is TGCGCCAGCAGCTCCGCCTACGAGCAGTACTTC.

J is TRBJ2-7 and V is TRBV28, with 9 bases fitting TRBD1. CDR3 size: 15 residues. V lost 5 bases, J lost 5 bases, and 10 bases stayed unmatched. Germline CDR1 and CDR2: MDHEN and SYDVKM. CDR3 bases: TGTGCCAGCAGTCCACGTCCCGGGACAGGGAACGAGCAGTACTTC. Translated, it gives CASSPRPGTGNEQYF.

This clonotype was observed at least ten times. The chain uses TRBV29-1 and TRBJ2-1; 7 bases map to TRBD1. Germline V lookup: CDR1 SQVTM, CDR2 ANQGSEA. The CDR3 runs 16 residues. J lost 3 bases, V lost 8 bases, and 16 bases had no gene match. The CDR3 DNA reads TGCAGCCTACGAAGTTTACGGACAGGCGACTACAATGAGCAGTTCTTC. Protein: CSLRSLRTGDYNEQFF.

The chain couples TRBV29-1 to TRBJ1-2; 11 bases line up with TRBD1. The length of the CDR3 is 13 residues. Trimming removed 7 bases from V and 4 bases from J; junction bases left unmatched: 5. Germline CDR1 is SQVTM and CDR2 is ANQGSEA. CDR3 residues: CSADRGQGYGYTF. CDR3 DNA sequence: TGCAGCGCGGACAGGGGGCAAGGCTATGGCTACACCTTC. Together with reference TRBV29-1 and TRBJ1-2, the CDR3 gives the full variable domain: SAVISQKPSRDICQRGTSLTIQCQVDSQVTMMFWYRQQPGQSLTLIATANQGSEATYESGFVIDKFPISRPNLTFSTLTVSNMSPEDSSIYLCSADRGQGYGYTFGSGTRLTVV.

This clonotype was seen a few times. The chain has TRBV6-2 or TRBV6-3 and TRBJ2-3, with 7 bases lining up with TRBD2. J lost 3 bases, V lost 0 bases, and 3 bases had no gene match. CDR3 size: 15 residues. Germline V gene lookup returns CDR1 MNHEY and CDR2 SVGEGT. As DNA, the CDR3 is TGTGCCAGCAGTTACTCGAGCGGGGATACAGATACGCAGTATTTT. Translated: CASSYSSGDTDTQYF.

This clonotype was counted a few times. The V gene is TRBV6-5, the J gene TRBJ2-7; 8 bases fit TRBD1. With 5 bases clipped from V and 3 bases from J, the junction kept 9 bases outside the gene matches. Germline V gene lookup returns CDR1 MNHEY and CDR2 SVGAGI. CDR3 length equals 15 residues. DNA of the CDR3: TGTGCCAGCAGTGATCCCGGGACAGGTTTCTACGAGCAGTACTTC. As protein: CASSDPGTGFYEQYF.

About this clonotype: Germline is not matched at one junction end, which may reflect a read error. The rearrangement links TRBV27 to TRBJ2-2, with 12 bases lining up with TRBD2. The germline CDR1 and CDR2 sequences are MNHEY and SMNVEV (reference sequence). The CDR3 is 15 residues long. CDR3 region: CASSLGLAGTEELFF. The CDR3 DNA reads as TGTGCCAGCAGTTTAGGACTAGCGGGAACCGAGGAGCTGTTTTTT.

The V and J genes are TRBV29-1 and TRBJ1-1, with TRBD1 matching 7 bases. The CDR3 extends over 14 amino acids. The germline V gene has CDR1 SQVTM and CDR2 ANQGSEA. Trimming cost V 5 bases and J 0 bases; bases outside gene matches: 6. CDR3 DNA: TGCAGCGTTCAACAGGGGAGGGTGAACACTGAAGCTTTCTTT. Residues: CSVQQGRVNTEAFF.

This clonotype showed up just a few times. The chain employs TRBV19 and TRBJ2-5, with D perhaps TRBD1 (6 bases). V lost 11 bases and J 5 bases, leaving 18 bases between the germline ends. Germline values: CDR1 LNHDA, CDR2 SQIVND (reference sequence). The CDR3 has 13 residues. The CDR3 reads CAPPGVLWETQYF. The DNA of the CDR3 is TGTGCCCCTCCAGGGGTATTATGGGAGACCCAGTACTTC.

The CDR3 loop reads CSARDGIGTSFGYTF. The CDR3 nucleotides are TGCAGTGCTAGAGATGGAATCGGGACGAGCTTTGGCTACACCTTC. The chain couples TRBV20-1 to TRBJ1-2; D possibly corresponds to TRBD1 (5 bases). Germline CDR1 DFQATT, CDR2 SNEGSKA (reference sequence). CDR3 length: 15 residues. The V and J ends lost 0 bases and 7 bases respectively, with 18 bases between them.

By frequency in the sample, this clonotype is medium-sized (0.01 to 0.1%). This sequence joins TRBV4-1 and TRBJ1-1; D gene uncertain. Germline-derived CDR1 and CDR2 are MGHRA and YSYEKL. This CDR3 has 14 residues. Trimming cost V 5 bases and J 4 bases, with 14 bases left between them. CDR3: CASSSSRAGTEAFF. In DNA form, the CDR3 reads TGCGCCAGCAGCTCTAGTCGGGCCGGCACTGAAGCTTTCTTT.

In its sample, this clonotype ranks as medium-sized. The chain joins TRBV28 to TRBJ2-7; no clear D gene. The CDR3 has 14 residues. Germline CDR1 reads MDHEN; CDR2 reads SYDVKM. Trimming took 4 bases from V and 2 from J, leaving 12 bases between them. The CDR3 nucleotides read TGTGCCAGCAGTTCCTCTGAGATAGCCTACGAGCAGTACTTC. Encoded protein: CASSSSEIAYEQYF.

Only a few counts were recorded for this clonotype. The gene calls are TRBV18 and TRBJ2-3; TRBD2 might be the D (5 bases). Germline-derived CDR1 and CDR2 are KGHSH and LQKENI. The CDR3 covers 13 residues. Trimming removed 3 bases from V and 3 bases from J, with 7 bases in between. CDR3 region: CASSPRDTDTQYF. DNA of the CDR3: TGTGCCAGCTCACCTCGGGATACAGATACGCAGTATTTT.

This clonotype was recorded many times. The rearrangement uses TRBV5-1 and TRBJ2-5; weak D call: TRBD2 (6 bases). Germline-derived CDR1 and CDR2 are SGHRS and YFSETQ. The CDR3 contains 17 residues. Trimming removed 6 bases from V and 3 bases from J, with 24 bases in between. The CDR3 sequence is CASTLLGRKAGKETQYF. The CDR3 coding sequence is TGCGCCAGCACCCTTCTGGGCCGGAAAGCGGGCAAAGAGACCCAGTACTTC.

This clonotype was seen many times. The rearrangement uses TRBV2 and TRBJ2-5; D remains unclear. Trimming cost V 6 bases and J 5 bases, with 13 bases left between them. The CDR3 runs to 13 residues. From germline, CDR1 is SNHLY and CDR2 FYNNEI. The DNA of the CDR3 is TGTGCCAGCAGGGCCCAGCCGGCGGAGACCCAGTACTTC. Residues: CASRAQPAETQYF. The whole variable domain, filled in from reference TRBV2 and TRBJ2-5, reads EPEVTQTPSHQVTQMGQEVILRCVPISNHLYFYWYRQILGQKVEFLVSFYNNEISEKSEIFDDQFSVERPDGSNFTLKIRSTKLEDSAMYFCASRAQPAETQYFGPGTRLLVL.

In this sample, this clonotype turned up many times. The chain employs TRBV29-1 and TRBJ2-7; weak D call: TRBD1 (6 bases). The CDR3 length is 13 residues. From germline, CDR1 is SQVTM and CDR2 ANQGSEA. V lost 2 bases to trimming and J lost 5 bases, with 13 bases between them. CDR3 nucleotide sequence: TGCAGCGTTGAATCCAGGGGAGAGGACGAGCAGTACTTC. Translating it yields CSVESRGEDEQYF.

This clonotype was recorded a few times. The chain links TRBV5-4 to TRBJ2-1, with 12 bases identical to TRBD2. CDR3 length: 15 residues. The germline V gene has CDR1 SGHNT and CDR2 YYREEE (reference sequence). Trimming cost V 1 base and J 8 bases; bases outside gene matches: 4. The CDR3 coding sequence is TGTGCCAGCAGCTTGTGGACTAGCGGGACCGATGAGCAGTTCTTC. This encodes CASSLWTSGTDEQFF. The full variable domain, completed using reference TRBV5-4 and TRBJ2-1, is ETGVTQSPTHLIKTRGQQVTLRCSSQSGHNTVSWYQQALGQGPQFIFQYYREEENGRGNFPPRFSGLQFPNYSSELNVNALELDDSALYLCASSLWTSGTDEQFFGPGTRLTVL.

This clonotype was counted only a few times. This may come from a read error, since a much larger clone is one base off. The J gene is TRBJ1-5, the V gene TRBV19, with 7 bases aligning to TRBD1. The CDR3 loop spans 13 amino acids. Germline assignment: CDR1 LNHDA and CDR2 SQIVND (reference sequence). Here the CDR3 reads CVSRGQKNQPQHF. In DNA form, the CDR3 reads TGTGTCAGTAGGGGACAGAAAAATCAGCCCCAGCATTTT.

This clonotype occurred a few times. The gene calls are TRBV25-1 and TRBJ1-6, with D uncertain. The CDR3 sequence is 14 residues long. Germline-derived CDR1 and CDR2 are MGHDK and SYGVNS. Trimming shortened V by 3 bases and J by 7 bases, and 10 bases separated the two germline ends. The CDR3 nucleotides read TGTGCCAGCAGTGAGGTGGGGATCAATTCACCCCTCCACTTT. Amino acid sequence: CASSEVGINSPLHF.

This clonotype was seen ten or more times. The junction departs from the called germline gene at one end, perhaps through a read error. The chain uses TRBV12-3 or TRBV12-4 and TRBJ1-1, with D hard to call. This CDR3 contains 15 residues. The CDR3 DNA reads TGTGCCAGCAGACCTGAGGGCCGGGTTTACACTGAAGCTTTCTTC. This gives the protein CASRPEGRVYTEAFF.